Listed here are 18 T cell receptor beta chains from one sample, sequenced in a study of T cells in Graves' hyperthyroidism and ophthalmopathy. Using RNA transcripts as the source, TCR beta CDR3 regions were amplified. TCR CDR3 regions were first amplified by RT-PCR with HTBI primers. A single record per CDR3 protein comes from TCRdb applying MiXCR to the multiplex PCR reads. Of some 500,000 distinct CDR3 sequences listed, approximately 16% are singletons. The sequencing input was blood. These receptors were obtained from a woman in her 30s with Graves' ophthalmopathy.

This rearrangement joins TRBV29-1 to TRBJ1-1, with D unresolved. V shed 4 bases and J shed 6 bases, with 15 bases lying between them. Germline V CDR1 and CDR2: SQVTM, ANQGSEA. The CDR3 length is 13 residues. CDR3 sequence reads: CSVVSGRPPEAFF. The CDR3 DNA is TGCAGCGTTGTTTCGGGCAGGCCTCCTGAAGCTTTCTTT.

There are many counts of this clonotype. J is TRBJ1-4 and V is TRBV3-1; the D gene is possibly TRBD1 (6 bases). CDR1 is LGHDT and CDR2 is YNNKEL in the germline V gene (reference sequence). The CDR3 consists of 14 residues. Deletions cut 3 bases from V and 6 bases from J, with 11 bases between. The CDR3 DNA follows: TGTGCCAGCAGCCACAGGGAGGGGGATGAAAAACTGTTTTTT. Translated: CASSHREGDEKLFF.

The chain recombines TRBV29-1 with TRBJ2-7, with D perhaps being TRBD1 or TRBD2 (5 bases each). V lost 6 bases and J lost 1, with 13 bases in between. Germline loops: CDR1 SQVTM, CDR2 ANQGSEA. The CDR3 consists of 13 residues. CDR3 sequence (DNA): TGCAGCGTCACGGGGACGGTGTCCTACGAGCAGTACTTC. Encoded protein: CSVTGTVSYEQYF.

This clonotype was seen at least ten times. The CDR3 region is CASSLGRFMNTEAFF. CDR3 coding DNA: TGCGCCAGCAGCTTAGGACGGTTCATGAACACTGAAGCTTTCTTT. J is TRBJ1-1 and V is TRBV5-1; D gene ambiguous. CDR1 and CDR2 from the germline V gene are SGHRS and YFSETQ. Trimming took 2 bases from V and 0 from J, leaving 11 bases between them. This CDR3 has 15 amino acids.

This sequence joins TRBV19 and TRBJ2-1; D may match TRBD1 or TRBD2 (7 bases each). Trimming stripped 5 bases from V and 4 bases from J, with 12 bases between. The CDR3 is 14 residues long. Per the germline V gene, CDR1 is LNHDA and CDR2 is SQIVND (reference sequence). The CDR3, as DNA: TGTGCCAGTAGTCGGGGGGACAGATACAATGAGCAGTTCTTC. Translating gives CASSRGDRYNEQFF.

The sample holds a few counts of this clonotype. The chain is built from TRBV18 and TRBJ2-7, with no clear D. The CDR3 is 14 amino acids. The germline gives CDR1 KGHSH, CDR2 LQKENI. V gave up 2 bases and J gave up 3 bases, with 11 bases separating them. In nucleotides, the CDR3 is TGTGCCAGCTCACCAAACATTGTTCTCTACGAGCAGTACTTC. Translation gives CASSPNIVLYEQYF.

The chain carries TRBV25-1 and TRBJ2-1; D might be TRBD2 (6 bases). The CDR3 totals 16 residues. The V and J ends lost 4 bases and 5 bases respectively, with 18 bases between them. Germline V gives CDR1 MGHDK, CDR2 SYGVNS. The CDR3 loop is CASSGTKEGGDNEQFF. Written as DNA, the CDR3 is TGTGCCAGCAGTGGGACTAAAGAAGGAGGGGACAATGAGCAGTTCTTC.

In its sample, this clonotype was seen many times. The rearrangement joins TRBV28 to TRBJ2-7; D ambiguous. The CDR3 runs to 11 residues. Germline V gene lookup returns CDR1 MDHEN and CDR2 SYDVKM. Trimming took 4 bases from V and 8 from J, leaving 9 bases between them. The CDR3 nucleotides are TGTGCCAGCAGTTACCGTTACAAGCAGTACTTC. It codes for CASSYRYKQYF.

This clonotype was seen at least ten times. This sequence joins TRBV28 and TRBJ2-5; no firm D call. This CDR3 has 12 amino acids. Trimming shortened V by 5 bases and J by 1 base, and 5 bases separated the two germline ends. CDR1 MDHEN and CDR2 SYDVKM come from the germline V gene. The CDR3 nucleotides are TGTGCCAGCAGTGTTGCCCAAGAGACCCAGTACTTC. It specifies CASSVAQETQYF.

This clonotype was observed at least ten times. The V gene is TRBV20-1, the J gene TRBJ1-4, with 9 bases matching TRBD1. The CDR3 is 14 amino acids. V was pared by 3 bases and J by 8 bases, with 7 bases of the junction left unmatched. CDR1 and CDR2 (germline): DFQATT, SNEGSKA (reference sequence). The CDR3 loop reads CSASLQGAEEKLFF. The CDR3 nucleotides are TGCAGTGCTAGTTTACAGGGGGCGGAGGAAAAACTGTTTTTT.

This clonotype occurred a few times. This chain uses TRBV4-3 with TRBJ2-7, with D perhaps matching TRBD1 (5 bases). Looked up from germline, CDR1 is LGHNA and CDR2 is YSLEER. The V gene lost 0 bases and the J gene lost 7 bases, with 19 bases spanning the gap. The CDR3 is 16 residues long. CDR3 nucleotides: TGCGCCAGCAGCCAAGATAGTACAGGTGATTTGGGGGAGCAGTACTTC. Protein product: CASSQDSTGDLGEQYF.

This clonotype occurred a few times. The CDR3 here is CASSLTPSGSTDTQYF. The CDR3 DNA reads as TGTGCCAGCAGCTTAACTCCTAGCGGGAGCACAGATACGCAGTATTTT. The chain combines TRBV7-9 with TRBJ2-3; 8 nucleotides agree with TRBD2. The CDR3 loop spans 16 amino acids. V lost 2 bases, J lost 0 bases, and 4 bases stayed unmatched. CDR1 SEHNR and CDR2 FQNEAQ come from the germline V gene (reference sequence).

Notes on this clonotype: A much larger clone sits a single nucleotide away, making a read error possible. The J gene is TRBJ2-3, the V gene TRBV5-1, with TRBD2 as a possible D gene (5 bases). The CDR3 sequence is 18 residues long. CDR1 and CDR2 from the germline V gene are SGHRS and YFSETQ. V was pared by 4 bases and J by 2 bases, with 23 bases between. DNA for the CDR3: TGCGCCAGCAGCACGAGTACAAGAGGGAACGCCTACACAGATACGCAGTATTTT. This translates into CASSTSTRGNAYTDTQYF.

This clonotype was seen repeatedly, ten times or more. The rearrangement uses TRBV20-1 and TRBJ1-2; 9 bases are a match to TRBD1. Germline V lookup: CDR1 DFQATT, CDR2 SNEGSKA (reference sequence). Unmatched junction bases numbered 9, after V lost 7 bases and J lost 6 bases. This CDR3 has 13 residues. The CDR3 is CSVGTGMTHGYTF. The CDR3 DNA is TGCAGTGTAGGGACAGGGATGACCCATGGCTACACCTTC.

This clonotype was recorded a few times. This chain uses TRBV9 with TRBJ2-2, with D unresolved. In germline, CDR1 is SGDLS, CDR2 YYNGEE. CDR3 length equals 9 residues. CDR3 sequence: CANTGELFF. Here the CDR3 DNA reads TGTGCGAACACCGGGGAGCTGTTTTTT.

This clonotype appeared many times. The V call is TRBV28, the J call TRBJ2-5; no firm D call. The V gene's germline CDR1 is MDHEN and CDR2 SYDVKM. Between the trimmed V and J ends, which lost 8 bases and 5 bases, there was a span of 15 bases. The CDR3 length is 13 residues. In DNA, the CDR3 is TGTGCCAGCCGCCCGGGCGGCACGGAGACCCAGTACTTC. Its protein is CASRPGGTETQYF.

This clonotype was observed at least ten times. The chain employs TRBV30 and TRBJ1-1; 9 bases agree with TRBD1. Trimming removed 8 bases from V and 6 bases from J; junction bases left unmatched: 7. This CDR3 is built from 12 residues. Germline V gives CDR1 GTSNPN, CDR2 SVGIG (reference sequence). This CDR3 reads CAQDRGFAEAFF. DNA of the CDR3: TGTGCCCAAGACAGGGGGTTCGCTGAAGCTTTCTTT.

This clonotype has just a few counts. This chain links TRBV19 with TRBJ1-5; a weak D match, TRBD1 (5 bases). Germline lookup yields CDR1 LNHDA and CDR2 SQIVND (reference sequence). V shed 7 bases and J shed 6 bases, with 16 bases lying between them. The CDR3 contains 14 residues. CDR3 nucleotides: TGTGCCAGTACCTCGACCGGAAGGGGTCAGCCCCAGCATTTT. Translation gives CASTSTGRGQPQHF.